Listed below are T cell receptor beta chains from one sample, sequenced in a study of naive and memory T cell subsets. TCRdb fed the UMI-ligation and nested PCR reads into MiXCR, producing one record per CDR3 protein. Here the sample spans roughly 100,000 distinct CDR3 sequences, about 14% being singletons. The sample comprised naive CD8+ T cells from blood. The source is a human donor in good health. Each CDR3 is given with its conserved first and last residue. A D gene is named only where the DNA matches it firmly. Expanded clones are given a class, and other clones once, few, many or no size at all.

CASSQGLAVLSTDTQYF	TGCGCCAGCAGCCAAGGACTAGCGGTCCTTAGCACAGATACGCAGTATTTT	TRBV4-3	TRBJ2-3	-	TRBD2
CASSLVGVEQYF	TGCGCCAGCAGCTTGGTCGGAGTCGAGCAGTACTTC	TRBV5-1	TRBJ2-7	few	-
CASSQGHRLAGGNEQFF	TGTGCCAGCAGCCAAGGACACCGGCTAGCGGGGGGGAATGAGCAGTTCTTC	TRBV4-2	TRBJ2-1	-	TRBD2
CSESKKGATSTGELFF	TGCAGCGAATCTAAAAAGGGGGCAACCTCCACCGGGGAGCTGTTTTTT	TRBV29-1	TRBJ2-2	-	TRBD1
CSVMIVTQPSYKQYF	TGCAGCGTTATGATCGTGACACAACCCTCCTACAAGCAGTACTTC	TRBV29-1	TRBJ2-7	-	-
CASSIGRGPAVPQHF	TGTGCCAGTAGTATCGGGAGGGGACCCGCGGTTCCCCAGCATTTT	TRBV19	TRBJ1-5	-	-
CASSELGTSYEQYF	TGTGCCAGTAGTGAGCTTGGAACCTCCTACGAGCAGTACTTC	TRBV19	TRBJ2-7	many	-
CSARWVFGNTEAFF	TGCAGTGCTAGATGGGTGTTTGGGAACACTGAAGCTTTCTTT	TRBV20-1	TRBJ1-1	few	-
CASSLVQGSEQYF	TGTGCCAGCAGCTTAGTCCAGGGCTCCGAGCAGTACTTC	TRBV7-9	TRBJ2-7	-	-
CASSFGVTNEQFF	TGTGCCAGCAGTTTTGGAGTTACCAATGAGCAGTTCTTC	TRBV12-3/TRBV12-4	TRBJ2-1	-	-
CSVEFRDRVPYEQYF	TGCAGCGTTGAGTTTCGGGACAGGGTCCCATACGAGCAGTACTTC	TRBV29-1	TRBJ2-7	-	TRBD1
CSVKPRGENNSPLHF	TGCAGTGTCAAACCTCGCGGGGAAAACAATTCACCCCTCCACTTT	TRBV20-1	TRBJ1-6	few	-
CASKGTVNGYTF	TGTGCCAGCAAAGGGACAGTCAATGGCTACACCTTC	TRBV12-3/TRBV12-4	TRBJ1-2	few	TRBD1
CATSRDMPSGGYNEQFF	TGTGCCACCAGCAGAGATATGCCTAGCGGGGGGTACAATGAGCAGTTCTTC	TRBV15	TRBJ2-1	-	TRBD2
CATQGEDSYNEQFF	TGTGCCACTCAGGGTGAGGACTCCTACAATGAGCAGTTCTTC	TRBV5-6	TRBJ2-1	many	-
CSASLPIKSYGYTF	TGCAGTGCTAGCTTGCCAATAAAAAGCTATGGCTACACCTTC	TRBV20-1	TRBJ1-2	few	-
CASSLGINQPQHF	TGTGCCAGCAGCTTGGGCATTAATCAGCCCCAGCATTTT	TRBV5-4	TRBJ1-5	many	-
CASSLRQGVGYTF	TGTGCCAGCAGCTTGCGGCAGGGAGTTGGCTACACCTTC	TRBV5-6	TRBJ1-2	few	-
CASSLAGTIREAFF	TGTGCCAGCAGCTTAGCCGGGACAATCCGCGAAGCTTTCTTT	TRBV5-5	TRBJ1-1	-	-
CSARDFTATNSPLHF	TGCAGTGCTAGAGATTTTACAGCTACCAATTCACCCCTCCACTTT	TRBV20-1	TRBJ1-6	-	-